The 17 T cell receptor beta chains below were found in one sample sequenced in a study of regulatory T cells in long-lasting Graves disease. With iRepertoire HTBI primers and Arm-PCR of CDR3 regions, TCR beta libraries were built. TCRdb re-derived calls from the multiplex PCR reads in MiXCR, one entry per CDR3 protein. Among about 350,000 distinct CDR3 sequences listed, over 15% were seen once. The time point was: newly diagnosed GD, antithyroid drugs for less than 3 months. With RNA extracted from PBMCs as input, the TCR library was made. A further study also used this sample, focusing on T cells in Graves' hyperthyroidism and ophthalmopathy.

Source: peripheral blood mononuclear cells (PBMCs), taken at new diagnosis, from a patient treated with antithyroid drugs. These receptors all stem from a man aged 35 to 55 with Graves disease.

The CDR3 loop reads CASSAQGFSYNEQFF. The CDR3 nucleotides are TGTGCCAGCAGTGCACAGGGTTTCTCCTACAATGAGCAGTTCTTC. The chain joins TRBV27 to TRBJ2-1; D may be TRBD1 (6 bases). Germline loops: CDR1 MNHEY, CDR2 SMNVEV (reference sequence). The CDR3 contains 15 residues. V was cut by 5 bases and J by 0 bases, with 11 bases left in between.

This clonotype was detected only once. This chain joins TRBV4-1 and TRBJ1-4, with 8 nucleotides matching TRBD1. V lost 4 bases to trimming and J lost 10 bases; unmatched junction nucleotides: 17. The CDR3 spans 17 residues. Germline lookup yields CDR1 MGHRA and CDR2 YSYEKL. CDR3 nucleotides: TGCGCCAGCAGCCCCCGAAGCGGGCAGGGGGCTTTTGTAAAACTGTTTTTT. Encoded protein: CASSPRSGQGAFVKLFF.

This clonotype came up many times. The chain links TRBV29-1 to TRBJ2-3; 9 bases map to TRBD1. This CDR3 is 13 amino acids long. The ends lost 7 bases at V and 3 bases at J; junction bases unmatched: 5. Germline CDR1 and CDR2: SQVTM and ANQGSEA. The CDR3, as DNA: TGCAGCGGTCGACAGGGGGGGACAGATACGCAGTATTTT. This sequence encodes CSGRQGGTDTQYF.

Many counts were recorded for this clonotype. The V call is TRBV18, the J call TRBJ2-3; D call uncertain. CDR1 and CDR2 from the germline V gene are KGHSH and LQKENI. The CDR3 loop spans 15 amino acids. V lost 6 bases to trimming and J lost 6 bases, with 19 bases between them. The CDR3 loop is CASSPATTMGDTQYF. The CDR3 bases are TGTGCCAGCTCCCCGGCCACTACGATGGGGGATACGCAGTATTTT.

This clonotype was seen at least ten times. The chain carries TRBV5-6 and TRBJ2-7; D unclear. The CDR3 has 14 residues. Germline CDR1 and CDR2: SGHDT and YYEEEE. Trimming took 1 base from V and 1 from J, leaving 9 bases between them. Written as DNA, the CDR3 is TGTGCCAGCAGCTTGCGGCTAGTATCCTACGAGCAGTACTTC. Encoded protein: CASSLRLVSYEQYF. Drawing the rest from reference TRBV5-6 and TRBJ2-7, the complete variable domain is DAGVTQSPTHLIKTRGQQVTLRCSPKSGHDTVSWYQQALGQGPQFIFQYYEEEERQRGNFPDRFSGHQFPNYSSELNVNALLLGDSALYLCASSLRLVSYEQYFGPGTRLTVT.

Many counts were recorded for this clonotype. The chain has TRBV4-1 and TRBJ2-4; D possibly corresponds to TRBD2 (5 bases). The V end lost 1 base, the J end lost 3 bases, and 16 bases lay between the germline ends. CDR3 length equals 17 residues. Germline V gene sequence: CDR1 MGHRA, CDR2 YSYEKL. The CDR3 loop reads CASSQVGRGSVKNIQYF. The CDR3 coding sequence is TGCGCCAGCAGCCAAGTCGGTCGGGGATCGGTCAAAAACATTCAGTACTTC.

This sequence joins TRBV20-1 and TRBJ2-7; a weak D match, TRBD2 (7 bases). Trimming removed 4 bases from V and 0 bases from J, with 13 bases in between. CDR3 size: 14 residues. In germline, CDR1 is DFQATT, CDR2 SNEGSKA (reference sequence). The CDR3 nucleotides read TGCAGTGCTACTGGGGGCGGGGGCTCCTACGAGCAGTACTTC. It translates to CSATGGGGSYEQYF.

The chain couples TRBV4-2 to TRBJ2-4, with 8 positions matching TRBD2. The CDR3 is made up of 14 amino acids. Germline values: CDR1 LGHNA, CDR2 YNFKEQ. With V trimmed by 4 bases and J by 1 base, 0 bases remained unmatched. This CDR3 is CASSPSGAKNIQYF. The CDR3 nucleotides read TGTGCCAGCAGCCCTAGCGGGGCCAAAAACATTCAGTACTTC.

This clonotype came up a few times. The chain carries TRBV2 and TRBJ1-2; D gene unclear. The CDR3 is made up of 14 amino acids. V lost 6 bases and J lost 4, with 15 bases in between. Germline loops: CDR1 SNHLY, CDR2 FYNNEI. The CDR3 DNA reads TGTGCCAGCAGCCCCTATGGCAGGTTCTATGGCTACACCTTC. This codes for CASSPYGRFYGYTF.

As for this clonotype: A read error may explain this, as a much larger clone is one base away. The chain links TRBV5-1 to TRBJ2-2; D possibly uses TRBD1 or TRBD2 (6 bases each). The CDR3 has 15 residues. V dropped 0 bases and J dropped 5 bases, with 11 bases sitting between them. Per the germline V gene, CDR1 is SGHRS and CDR2 is YFSETQ. The CDR3 protein is CASSLARGHTGELFF. For the CDR3, the DNA is TGCGCCAGCAGCTTGGCCCGGGGGCATACCGGGGAGCTGTTTTTT.

The chain carries TRBV7-3 and TRBJ2-1; the D gene is possibly TRBD2 (6 bases). V lost 4 bases to trimming and J lost 1 base, with 17 bases between them. CDR1 and CDR2 from the germline V gene are SGHTA and FQGTGA. The CDR3 spans 17 residues. The CDR3 spells CASSSPGGYGSYNEQFF. CDR3 DNA sequence: TGTGCCAGCAGCTCCCCTGGAGGGTATGGATCCTACAATGAGCAGTTCTTC.

This clonotype showed up just a few times. The chain employs TRBV5-5 and TRBJ2-7; the match to TRBD1 covers 9 bases. This CDR3 contains 15 residues. The germline V gene encodes CDR1 SGHKS and CDR2 YYEKEE (reference sequence). Losses at the gene ends were 5 bases for V and 1 base for J; bases not matched to a gene: 7. As DNA, the CDR3 is TGTGCCAGCAGTTCTACAGGGGGCACGTCCTACGAGCAGTACTTC. Protein: CASSSTGGTSYEQYF.

V and J are TRBV10-2 and TRBJ2-7; 9 nucleotides line up with TRBD2. The junction had 12 bases not matched to a gene; V was cut back by 8 bases and J by 7 bases. CDR1 and CDR2 (germline): WSHSY, SAAADI. The length of the CDR3 is 14 residues. The CDR3 is CASQSGGGAWEQYF. In DNA form, the CDR3 reads TGCGCCAGCCAAAGCGGCGGGGGGGCCTGGGAGCAGTACTTC.

The J gene is TRBJ1-2, the V gene TRBV28; perhaps TRBD1 as D (5 bases). Trimming removed 6 bases at V and 4 bases at J, with 12 bases between. The CDR3 has 13 residues. Germline V CDR1 and CDR2: MDHEN, SYDVKM. As DNA, the CDR3 is TGTGCCAGCAGGGCCGGGGCTACCTATGGCTACACCTTC. This encodes CASRAGATYGYTF.

This clonotype was counted many times. The V and J genes are TRBV15 and TRBJ1-5, with 9 bases aligning to TRBD1. Germline loops: CDR1 LNHNV, CDR2 YYDKDF (reference sequence). This CDR3 spans 13 amino acids. The trim removed 7 bases at V and 4 bases at J, leaving 2 bases unmatched. In DNA, the CDR3 is TGTGCCACCACCGGACAGGGGAATCAGCCCCAGCATTTT. It yields the protein CATTGQGNQPQHF.

This clonotype was counted only a few times. This chain links TRBV30 with TRBJ1-2, with 8 bases identical to TRBD1. After removal of 6 bases from V and 6 bases from J, the junction contained 12 bases not matched to a gene. The CDR3 contains 14 residues. Per germline, CDR1 GTSNPN and CDR2 SVGIG (reference sequence). The CDR3 DNA is TGTGCCTGTGAGGGCAGGGGGCAGCAGAATGGCTACACCTTC. Protein product: CACEGRGQQNGYTF. The full variable domain, with the rest looked up from reference TRBV30 and TRBJ1-2, is SQTIHQWPATLVQPVGSPLSLECTVEGTSNPNLYWYRQAAGRGLQLLFYSVGIGQISSEVPQNLSASRPQDRQFILSSKKLLLSDSGFYLCACEGRGQQNGYTFGSGTRLTVV.

This clonotype was counted many times. V gene TRBV18 combines with J gene TRBJ2-5, with no clear D. The CDR3 length is 14 residues. Trimming cost V 2 bases and J 1 base, with 8 bases left between them. Per the germline V gene, CDR1 is KGHSH and CDR2 is LQKENI. The CDR3 DNA follows: TGTGCCAGCTCACCAAATTGGGCCCAAGAGACCCAGTACTTC. Protein: CASSPNWAQETQYF.